This T cell receptor (beta chain) emerged from a study of blood T cell repertoires in COVID-19. Study information: Spain, Italy and the United States supplied samples that represented acute and convalescent COVID-19.

CDR3 length: 12 residues. Germline-derived CDR1 and CDR2 are MNHEY and SVGAGI. The V and J ends lost 6 bases and 12 bases respectively, with 15 bases between them. In the original analysis: Estimation of nucleated cell counts relied on the amplification of reference gene primers. Clones were read by immunoSEQ multiplex PCR, and TCRdb kept only the in-frame ones, dropping some. V, J and clone size are taken as reported in that table, and D and trimming were inferred from the DNA itself. The table includes over 25,000 clones, about 90% detected once. This receptor was obtained from a human donor with active COVID-19. The donor label of this sample is uncertain. The chain is built from TRBV6-5 and TRBJ2-1; D is possibly TRBD1 (6 bases). Specimen: peripheral blood. The DNA for the CDR3 is TGTGCCAGCAGCACCCCGGGACAAGGGCAGTTCTTC. Its protein is CASSTPGQGQFF.